These 12 T cell receptor beta chains were sequenced from one sample in a study of lymphopenia after photon versus proton radiotherapy. The data were produced by immunoSEQ multiplex PCR, yet TCRdb's version contains in-frame clones alone and is incomplete. The sample includes 50,000 or so clones, roughly 90% seen only once; the top ten take 18%. This specimen was peripheral blood, taken from a patient treated with photon-based radiotherapy. These receptor sequences come from a woman aged 40 to 49 with cholangiocarcinoma.

The V gene is TRBV28, the J gene TRBJ2-7; 7 bases match TRBD2. V shed 8 bases, J shed 3 bases, and the junction held 10 bases outside the gene matches. The CDR3 has 14 amino acids. Per the germline V gene, CDR1 is MDHEN and CDR2 is SYDVKM. In nucleotides, the CDR3 is TGTGCCAGCTGCTTTGCGGGAGTAAACTACGAGCAGTACTTC. It codes for CASCFAGVNYEQYF.

This chain joins TRBV7-8 and TRBJ1-2; D remains ambiguous. With 6 bases removed from V and 0 bases from J, the gap between germline ends came to 11 bases. Germline V gives CDR1 SGHVS, CDR2 FQNEAQ. The CDR3 runs to 14 residues. DNA for the CDR3: TGTGCCAGCAGGCAAGACGGTGCTAACTATGGCTACACCTTC. Its translation: CASRQDGANYGYTF.

Only one count was recorded for this clone. This rearrangement joins TRBV7-2 to TRBJ2-7; D is undetermined. Deletions cut 0 bases from V and 0 bases from J, with 12 bases between. Germline V lookup: CDR1 SGHTA, CDR2 FQGNSA. This CDR3 is built from 16 residues. DNA for the CDR3: TGTGCCAGCAGCTTAGCGTTAAAAGGTTTCTCCTACGAGCAGTACTTC. Its protein product is CASSLALKGFSYEQYF.

V usage is TRBV29-1 and J usage is TRBJ2-2, with D perhaps matching TRBD1 (5 bases). Trimming stripped 3 bases from V and 2 bases from J, with 7 bases between. Germline values: CDR1 SQVTM, CDR2 ANQGSEA. The CDR3 spans 13 residues. CDR3 sequence reads: CSVETENTGELFF. Written as DNA, the CDR3 is TGCAGCGTTGAGACAGAAAACACCGGGGAGCTGTTTTTT.

This clone was observed once. The chain joins TRBV28 to TRBJ1-2, with D possibly matching TRBD1 (5 bases). This CDR3 region has 13 residues. Per germline, CDR1 MDHEN and CDR2 SYDVKM. Trimming took off 5 bases at V and 6 bases at J, with 13 bases between the two ends. CDR3 bases: TGTGCCAGCAGTGAGGACACGGGCCATGGCTACACCTTC. It encodes CASSEDTGHGYTF.

The chain employs TRBV7-9 and TRBJ2-7; 8 bases line up with TRBD1. The trim removed 5 bases at V and 2 bases at J, leaving 5 bases unmatched. This CDR3 has 14 residues. Germline values: CDR1 SEHNR, CDR2 FQNEAQ (reference sequence). DNA of the CDR3: TGTGCCAGCAGCGCCGGGACAGGAGCCTACGAGCAGTACTTC. Translation gives CASSAGTGAYEQYF.

This chain uses TRBV27 with TRBJ2-1; TRBD1 matches at 7 bases. Germline values: CDR1 MNHEY, CDR2 SMNVEV (reference sequence). The CDR3 runs 13 residues. The V and J ends lost 7 bases and 8 bases, in that order; junction bases with no gene match: 8. The CDR3 DNA reads TGTGCCAGCACTGACAGGGTCGGTGATGAGCAGTTCTTC. This codes for CASTDRVGDEQFF.

The chain carries TRBV15 and TRBJ2-5; D not certain. This CDR3 has 13 amino acids. V lost 0 bases and J 4 bases, leaving 6 bases between the germline ends. CDR1 is LNHNV and CDR2 is YYDKDF in the germline V gene (reference sequence). The CDR3 spells CATSREATETQYF. The CDR3 DNA sequence: TGTGCCACCAGCAGAGAAGCAACAGAGACCCAGTACTTC.

The rearrangement uses TRBV30 and TRBJ2-7, with D possibly being TRBD1 or TRBD2 (6 bases each). Looked up from germline, CDR1 is GTSNPN and CDR2 is SVGIG (reference sequence). Trimming shortened V by 3 bases and J by 0 bases, and 15 bases separated the two germline ends. The CDR3 spans 15 residues. In DNA form, the CDR3 reads TGTGCCTGGAGCCCTAGGGGGGCGGGCTCCTACGAGCAGTACTTC. Translated, it gives CAWSPRGAGSYEQYF. The complete variable domain, with remaining parts taken from reference TRBV30 and TRBJ2-7, reads SQTIHQWPATLVQPVGSPLSLECTVEGTSNPNLYWYRQAAGRGLQLLFYSVGIGQISSEVPQNLSASRPQDRQFILSSKKLLLSDSGFYLCAWSPRGAGSYEQYFGPGTRLTVT.

This chain uses TRBV11-2 with TRBJ1-2; D not certain. CDR3 length: 15 residues. Germline V gene sequence: CDR1 SGHAT, CDR2 FQNNGV. The V end was cut by 5 bases, the J end by 0 bases, with 13 bases between. DNA of the CDR3: TGTGCCAGCAGCCTTTTCGGAGACCCTAACTATGGCTACACCTTC. It is translated as CASSLFGDPNYGYTF. Full variable domain (missing parts from reference TRBV11-2 and TRBJ1-2): EAGVAQSPRYKIIEKRQSVAFWCNPISGHATLYWYQQILGQGPKLLIQFQNNGVVDDSQLPKDRFSAERLKGVDSTLKIQPAKLEDSAVYLCASSLFGDPNYGYTFGSGTRLTVV.

V gene TRBV27 combines with J gene TRBJ1-5, with 7 nucleotides matching TRBD1. V lost 10 bases to trimming and J lost 9 bases; unmatched junction nucleotides: 18. Looked up from germline, CDR1 is MNHEY and CDR2 is SMNVEV (reference sequence). The CDR3 is made up of 15 amino acids. The CDR3: CATKPSGTAFGPQHF. The CDR3 region has the DNA TGTGCCACCAAACCGTCCGGGACAGCCTTCGGGCCCCAGCATTTT.

The gene calls are TRBV9 and TRBJ2-5; 7 bases match TRBD1. With 2 bases clipped from V and 4 bases from J, the junction kept 11 bases outside the gene matches. This CDR3 is 16 amino acids long. From germline, CDR1 is SGDLS and CDR2 YYNGEE. This CDR3 reads CASSVGTAVGGETQYF. CDR3 bases: TGTGCCAGCAGCGTGGGGACAGCGGTTGGGGGAGAGACCCAGTACTTC.